The 10 T cell receptor beta chains reported below all come from one sample, sequenced in a study of blood T cell repertoires in COVID-19. The data were produced by immunoSEQ multiplex PCR, yet TCRdb's version contains in-frame clones alone and is incomplete. This sample has approximately 150,000 clones, with around four fifths found just once. Material for sequencing was PBMCs or T cells enriched from blood (not recorded which). These receptors originate from a man between 40 and 49 years old with acute COVID-19.

The CDR3 sequence: CASSFSWTGGDTQYF. CDR3 DNA sequence: TGTGCCAGCAGTTTCTCCTGGACAGGGGGAGATACGCAGTATTTT. The chain uses TRBV27 and TRBJ2-3, with 10 bases matching TRBD1. The V and J ends lost 3 bases and 5 bases, in that order; junction bases with no gene match: 5. This CDR3 spans 15 amino acids. Germline V CDR1 and CDR2: MNHEY, SMNVEV (reference sequence).

This clone was seen more than once but under ten times. The chain combines TRBV7-9 with TRBJ2-5; 7 nucleotides match TRBD2. This CDR3 has 16 residues. Germline V gene lookup returns CDR1 SEHNR and CDR2 FQNEAQ (reference sequence). Trimming removed 1 base from V and 3 bases from J; junction bases left unmatched: 8. The CDR3: CASSLVKAGREETQYF. The CDR3 DNA sequence: TGTGCCAGCAGCTTAGTTAAAGCGGGAAGGGAAGAGACCCAGTACTTC.

The V call is TRBV2, the J call TRBJ2-7, with 13 bases that match TRBD2. The germline V gene has CDR1 SNHLY and CDR2 FYNNEI. The V gene end was trimmed by 6 bases and the J gene end by 4 bases; junction bases not matched to a gene: 6. The CDR3 covers 15 residues. The chain's CDR3 is CASSIEGLAGYEQYF. Here the CDR3 DNA reads TGTGCCAGCAGCATTGAGGGACTAGCGGGGTACGAGCAGTACTTC.

V gene TRBV15 combines with J gene TRBJ2-7; perhaps TRBD2 as D (6 bases). Trimming cost V 6 bases and J 3 bases, with 18 bases left between them. Looked up from germline, CDR1 is LNHNV and CDR2 is YYDKDF (reference sequence). The CDR3 extends over 15 amino acids. The CDR3 sequence is CATRLEVTGVYEQYF. DNA of the CDR3: TGTGCCACCAGGCTAGAGGTAACGGGGGTCTACGAGCAGTACTTC.

The rearrangement links TRBV24-1 to TRBJ2-5, with TRBD1 as a possible D gene (6 bases). V was trimmed by 4 bases and J by 5 bases, leaving 16 bases between them. The CDR3 is 15 amino acids. CDR1 is KGHDR, CDR2 SFDVKD, per germline. In DNA, the CDR3 is TGTGCCACCAGTGACCCCATAGGGGGTTACGAGACCCAGTACTTC. Its translation is CATSDPIGGYETQYF.

The chain combines TRBV28 with TRBJ2-2, with D possibly matching TRBD1 (6 bases). Germline V gene lookup returns CDR1 MDHEN and CDR2 SYDVKM. V lost 6 bases, J lost 1 base, and 15 bases lay in between. This CDR3 region has 16 residues. CDR3 amino acids: CASSHPGTRNTGELFF. CDR3 bases: TGTGCCAGCAGCCACCCGGGGACAAGGAACACCGGGGAGCTGTTTTTT. Full variable domain (outside the CDR3, taken from reference TRBV28 and TRBJ2-2): DVKVTQSSRYLVKRTGEKVFLECVQDMDHENMFWYRQDPGLGLRLIYFSYDVKMKEKGDIPEGYSVSREKKERFSLILESASTNQTSMYLCASSHPGTRNTGELFFGEGSRLTVL.

The rearrangement uses TRBV28 and TRBJ1-5; 9 nucleotides align to TRBD1. CDR3 length: 16 residues. V gave up 3 bases and J gave up 5 bases; unmatched junction bases: 8. Per germline, CDR1 MDHEN and CDR2 SYDVKM. The CDR3 loop is CASSFISGQGYQPQHF. Here the CDR3 DNA reads TGTGCCAGCAGTTTTATTTCGGGACAGGGTTATCAGCCCCAGCATTTT. Filled out from reference TRBV28 and TRBJ1-5, the complete variable domain reads DVKVTQSSRYLVKRTGEKVFLECVQDMDHENMFWYRQDPGLGLRLIYFSYDVKMKEKGDIPEGYSVSREKKERFSLILESASTNQTSMYLCASSFISGQGYQPQHFGDGTRLSIL.

This clone has a handful of counts. The chain carries TRBV7-9 and TRBJ2-7; D call uncertain. This CDR3 is 14 amino acids long. The V gene's germline CDR1 is SEHNR and CDR2 FQNEAQ (reference sequence). The V gene lost 5 bases and the J gene lost 5 bases, with 16 bases spanning the gap. The CDR3, as DNA: TGTGCCAGCAGCCCAAGCTGGGCTTCCCACGAGCAGTACTTC. It translates to CASSPSWASHEQYF.

This rearrangement joins TRBV9 to TRBJ2-2; 7 bases line up with TRBD1. The germline V gene encodes CDR1 SGDLS and CDR2 YYNGEE. The CDR3 length is 13 residues. The V gene end was trimmed by 6 bases and the J gene end by 6 bases; junction bases not matched to a gene: 5. CDR3 loop: CASNLQGAGELFF. Written as DNA, the CDR3 is TGTGCCAGCAACCTTCAGGGGGCCGGGGAGCTGTTTTTT.

This chain uses TRBV7-3 with TRBJ2-2, with D hard to call. Germline lookup yields CDR1 SGHTA and CDR2 FQGTGA. V lost 5 bases to trimming and J lost 7 bases, with 11 bases between them. The CDR3 is 13 amino acids. The CDR3 coding sequence is TGTGCCAGCAGCCCGCTAGTTCTCGGGGAGCTGTTTTTT. Translation gives CASSPLVLGELFF.